The 10 T cell receptor beta chains listed next were all sequenced from one sample in a study of cytomegalovirus exposure and HLA in healthy donors. 60 Vbeta and 13 Jbeta primers were used in PCR. Only in-frame clones appear in the TCRdb table, and some are missing; sequencing was by immunoSEQ multiplex PCR. This sample carries 70,000 to 90,000 clones, under 80% of them seen once, and the ten largest clones take 12%. The sequenced material came from PBMCs. The receptors here all came from a male donor in good health and CMV-seropositive.

V gene TRBV27 combines with J gene TRBJ1-5; 9 nucleotides agree with TRBD1. CDR1 is MNHEY, CDR2 SMNVEV, per germline (reference sequence). The CDR3 totals 16 residues. J gave up 6 bases and V 1 base, and 7 bases lay outside the gene matches. As DNA, the CDR3 is TGTGCCAGCAGTTTATTGGGACAGGGAGTAGTTCAGCCCCAGCATTTT. It is translated as CASSLLGQGVVQPQHF.

The gene calls are TRBV30 and TRBJ2-7, with D hard to call. The CDR3 loop spans 13 amino acids. V was cut by 0 bases and J by 6 bases, with 12 bases left in between. In germline, CDR1 is GTSNPN, CDR2 SVGIG (reference sequence). DNA of the CDR3: TGTGCCTGGAGTGTCCGGCAGGATGGCGAGCAGTACTTC. Amino acid sequence: CAWSVRQDGEQYF.

In its sample, this clone was seen a few times. The chain links TRBV15 to TRBJ1-5; D perhaps matches TRBD1 (5 bases). Trimming took 4 bases from V and 0 from J, leaving 13 bases between them. CDR1 is LNHNV, CDR2 YYDKDF, per germline (reference sequence). The CDR3 runs to 16 residues. The CDR3 is CATSTGTLNSNQPQHF. DNA of the CDR3: TGTGCCACCAGCACAGGGACTCTTAATAGCAATCAGCCCCAGCATTTT.

This chain connects TRBV7-6 to TRBJ1-2; D may be TRBD1 (6 bases). Germline values: CDR1 SGHVS, CDR2 FNYEAQ. The CDR3 covers 16 residues. With 6 bases removed from V and 5 bases from J, the gap between germline ends came to 22 bases. CDR3 region: CASRQSERRGAYGYTF. The CDR3 DNA reads as TGTGCCAGCAGGCAATCGGAGCGTCGGGGGGCGTATGGCTACACCTTC.

The chain employs TRBV6-6 and TRBJ2-7; 9 nucleotides align to TRBD1. The CDR3 is made up of 14 amino acids. From germline, CDR1 is MNHNY and CDR2 SVGAGI (reference sequence). J was trimmed by 3 bases and V by 0 bases; bases with no gene match: 0. CDR3 protein: CASSYSTGGYEQYF. CDR3 nucleotide sequence: TGTGCCAGCAGTTACTCGACAGGGGGCTACGAGCAGTACTTC.

The chain uses TRBV5-1 and TRBJ2-6; no reliable D call. Germline CDR1 SGHRS, CDR2 YFSETQ. The CDR3 contains 15 residues. The V gene lost 4 bases and the J gene lost 0 bases, with 8 bases spanning the gap. The CDR3, as DNA: TGCGCCAGCAGCCCTATCACCTCTGGGGCCAACGTCCTGACTTTC. Protein sequence: CASSPITSGANVLTF.

This clone was picked up a small number of times. The chain is built from TRBV21-1 and TRBJ1-1; TRBD1, the D gene given by the table, was not confirmed from the DNA. TRBV21-1 is designated a pseudogene. This CDR3 has 18 amino acids. CDR3 protein: CASSKGSDRALLNTEAFF. The CDR3 DNA follows: TGTGCCAGCAGCAAAGGTTCGGACAGGGCCCTCCTTAACACTGAAGCTTTCTTT.

This rearrangement joins TRBV2 to TRBJ2-3; 8 bases map to TRBD2. CDR3 length: 15 amino acids. Germline-derived CDR1 and CDR2 are SNHLY and FYNNEI. Trimming cost V 4 bases and J 3 bases; bases outside gene matches: 6. CDR3 in DNA: TGTGCCAGCAGTGGTGGACTAGCTATGACAGATACGCAGTATTTT. Translating it yields CASSGGLAMTDTQYF.

V usage is TRBV9 and J usage is TRBJ1-1; D call uncertain. The V gene's germline CDR1 is SGDLS and CDR2 YYNGEE. The CDR3 is made up of 16 amino acids. The V end was cut by 4 bases, the J end by 0 bases, with 16 bases between. The CDR3 bases are TGTGCCAGCAGCCAAACCGGGGAACAGCTGAACACTGAAGCTTTCTTT. It specifies CASSQTGEQLNTEAFF.

The chain carries TRBV19 and TRBJ1-6; TRBD1 matches 7 bases. V lost 6 bases and J lost 13; bases outside the gene matches: 6. Germline CDR1 is LNHDA and CDR2 is SQIVND (reference sequence). The CDR3 totals 12 residues. The CDR3 here is CASRGQVDPLHF. DNA for the CDR3: TGTGCCAGTAGAGGACAGGTCGATCCCCTCCACTTT.